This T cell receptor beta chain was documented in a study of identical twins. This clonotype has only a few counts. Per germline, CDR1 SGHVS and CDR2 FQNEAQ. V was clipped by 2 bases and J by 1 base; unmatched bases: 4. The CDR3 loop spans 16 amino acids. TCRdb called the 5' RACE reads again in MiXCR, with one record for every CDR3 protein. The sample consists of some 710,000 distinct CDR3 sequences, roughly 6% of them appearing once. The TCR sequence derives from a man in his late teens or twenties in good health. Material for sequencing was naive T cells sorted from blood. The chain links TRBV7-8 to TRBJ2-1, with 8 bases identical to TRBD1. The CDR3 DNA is TGTGCCAGCAGCTTATGGGGACAGGAGTCCTACAATGAGCAGTTCTTC. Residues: CASSLWGQESYNEQFF.